The 26 T cell receptor beta chains in this list originate from one sample, sequenced in a study of molecular identifiers for immune sequencing clone quantification. Using its own MiXCR run on the PCR reads, TCRdb lists one record per CDR3 protein. The sample carries about 40,000 distinct CDR3 sequences, 15% to 20% recorded once. The sequenced sample consisted of naive CD8+ T cells from blood, with Jurkat cell RNA spiked in. Indicated subset: FACS-sorted CD8+CD4-CCR7+CD45RA+ naive T cells. The receptors stem from a human donor in good health. Some libraries in this study had Jurkat cell RNA spiked in.

This clonotype was observed at least ten times. The gene calls are TRBV7-6 and TRBJ2-3; 10 bases are shared with TRBD2. The CDR3 contains 15 residues. The germline V gene encodes CDR1 SGHVS and CDR2 FNYEAQ. V lost 4 bases, J lost 3 bases, and 4 bases stayed unmatched. CDR3 in DNA: TGTGCCAGCAGCTCACCAGCGGGAGGGACAGATACGCAGTATTTT. Encoded protein: CASSSPAGGTDTQYF.

This clonotype was picked up many times. J is TRBJ2-3 and V is TRBV29-1; TRBD1 might be the D (6 bases). CDR1 SQVTM and CDR2 ANQGSEA come from the germline V gene. V was cut by 7 bases and J by 0 bases, with 20 bases left in between. This CDR3 has 16 amino acids. The DNA for the CDR3 is TGCAGCGCACAACAGGGCGGTGGGTGGAGCACAGATACGCAGTATTTT. This gives the protein CSAQQGGGWSTDTQYF.

This clonotype was seen ten or more times. The chain uses TRBV6-5 and TRBJ2-2; 7 nucleotides agree with TRBD1. The V gene end was trimmed by 5 bases and the J gene end by 3 bases; junction bases not matched to a gene: 6. Germline CDR1 is MNHEY and CDR2 is SVGAGI. This CDR3 has 15 residues. DNA for the CDR3: TGTGCCAGCAGTGCCGACGACAGGGACACCGGGGAGCTGTTTTTT. Amino acids: CASSADDRDTGELFF.

This clonotype was counted many times. The chain uses TRBV28 and TRBJ2-6; 7 positions agree with TRBD1. Germline loops: CDR1 MDHEN, CDR2 SYDVKM. Trimming removed 3 bases from V and 0 bases from J; junction bases left unmatched: 14. The CDR3 sequence is 20 residues long. This CDR3 is CASSFAPRGQSYSGANVLTF. The CDR3 bases are TGTGCCAGCAGTTTCGCGCCCAGGGGACAGAGCTACTCTGGGGCCAACGTCCTGACTTTC.

Many counts were recorded for this clonotype. V usage is TRBV4-3 and J usage is TRBJ2-3; 7 bases agree with TRBD2. V trimming: 0 bases; J trimming: 2 bases; junction bases outside the gene matches: 20. The CDR3 spans 21 residues. The V gene's germline CDR1 is LGHNA and CDR2 YSLEER. In DNA form, the CDR3 reads TGCGCCAGCAGCCAAGAGTTGATAGGAATTAACCGGGACTACCTCACAGATACGCAGTATTTT. It specifies CASSQELIGINRDYLTDTQYF.

In this sample, this clonotype turned up many times. The rearrangement uses TRBV6-2 or TRBV6-3 and TRBJ2-2; a weak D match, TRBD1 (6 bases). V lost 5 bases and J lost 6, with 13 bases in between. Germline V gene sequence: CDR1 MNHEY, CDR2 SVGEGT. CDR3 size: 14 residues. The CDR3 loop is CASSLQGTAGELFF. The CDR3 nucleotides read TGTGCCAGCAGTCTTCAGGGGACGGCCGGGGAGCTGTTTTTT.

A remark on this clonotype: The CDR3 carries no conserved terminal phenylalanine or tryptophan, so it likely arises from a read error. The limits of the CDR3 on the DNA are not certain, so only TCRdb's listed CDR3 is given. The chain uses TRBV19 and TRBJ1-1; whether TRBD1, the table's D call, matches the DNA was not checked. Germline CDR1 LNHDA, CDR2 SQIVND (reference sequence). The CDR3 region is 9 residues in length, termini included. This CDR3 reads CASSPPPHS.

In this sample, this clonotype turned up many times. The chain employs TRBV19 and TRBJ1-2; D is unclear. This CDR3 has 14 residues. Germline values: CDR1 LNHDA, CDR2 SQIVND (reference sequence). Deletions cut 6 bases from V and 2 bases from J, with 13 bases between. CDR3 sequence reads: CASSDGPLNYGYTF. For the CDR3, the DNA is TGTGCCAGTAGCGACGGACCGCTGAACTATGGCTACACCTTC. The full variable domain, with the rest looked up from reference TRBV19 and TRBJ1-2, is DGGITQSPKYLFRKEGQNVTLSCEQNLNHDAMYWYRQDPGQGLRLIYYSQIVNDFQKGDIAEGYSVSREKKESFPLTVTSAQKNPTAFYLCASSDGPLNYGYTFGSGTRLTVV.

The sample holds many counts of this clonotype. The V call is TRBV10-2, the J call TRBJ1-2; no definite D call. Germline values: CDR1 WSHSY, CDR2 SAAADI. The CDR3 is 11 amino acids. V shed 3 bases and J shed 13 bases, with 12 bases lying between them. CDR3 in DNA: TGCGCCAGCAGTGATTCAAGTTTACGCACCTTC. Translated, it gives CASSDSSLRTF.

The chain recombines TRBV12-3 or TRBV12-4 with TRBJ2-5; 8 bases are a match to TRBD2. V shed 6 bases, J shed 3 bases, and the junction held 12 bases outside the gene matches. CDR3 size: 16 residues. The CDR3 region has the DNA TGTGCCAGCAGACCAGGGACTAGTATCGTTGAAGAGACCCAGTACTTC. Translation: CASRPGTSIVEETQYF.

This clonotype was recorded at least ten times. The rearrangement links TRBV7-9 to TRBJ2-3; no clear D gene. Trimming removed 1 base from V and 2 bases from J, with 4 bases in between. Germline CDR1 reads SEHNR; CDR2 reads FQNEAQ (reference sequence). This CDR3 region has 13 residues. CDR3 nucleotide sequence: TGTGCCAGCAGCTTAGGTCTCACAGATACGCAGTATTTT. This codes for CASSLGLTDTQYF.

This clonotype occurred many times. The chain has TRBV25-1 and TRBJ2-2; D is unclear. Per germline, CDR1 MGHDK and CDR2 SYGVNS. The V end was cut by 4 bases, the J end by 0 bases, with 9 bases between. The CDR3 sequence is 15 residues long. CDR3: CASSAPRANTGELFF. In DNA, the CDR3 is TGTGCCAGCAGTGCTCCCCGCGCGAACACCGGGGAGCTGTTTTTT.

This clonotype came up many times. The chain links TRBV28 to TRBJ2-7, with D tentatively TRBD1 or TRBD2 (6 bases each). Trimming shortened V by 3 bases and J by 0 bases, and 12 bases separated the two germline ends. This CDR3 has 15 residues. Looked up from germline, CDR1 is MDHEN and CDR2 is SYDVKM. The CDR3 loop is CASSFRGLNSYEQYF. The CDR3 nucleotides are TGTGCCAGCAGTTTCCGGGGGCTCAACTCCTACGAGCAGTACTTC.

This clonotype has a count of ten or more. This chain links TRBV20-1 with TRBJ1-5; D is undetermined. Deletions cut 2 bases from V and 4 bases from J, with 12 bases between. Per germline, CDR1 DFQATT and CDR2 SNEGSKA (reference sequence). The CDR3 is 14 amino acids. The CDR3 region is CSARPIEINQPQHF. CDR3 DNA: TGCAGTGCTAGACCGATCGAAATTAATCAGCCCCAGCATTTT.

Ten or more counts support this clonotype. This chain links TRBV20-1 with TRBJ2-7; 7 bases are shared with TRBD2. Germline V CDR1 and CDR2: DFQATT, SNEGSKA (reference sequence). The V gene end was trimmed by 5 bases and the J gene end by 4 bases; junction bases not matched to a gene: 5. This CDR3 has 12 amino acids. This CDR3 is CSALAGAYEQYF. CDR3 coding DNA: TGCAGTGCTCTGGCGGGAGCTTACGAGCAGTACTTC.

There are many counts of this clonotype. The genes are TRBV6-2 or TRBV6-3 and TRBJ1-5, with D tentatively TRBD1 (5 bases). V shed 10 bases and J shed 5 bases, with 15 bases lying between them. CDR1 is MNHEY, CDR2 SVGEGT, per germline. This CDR3 has 13 residues. In DNA, the CDR3 is TGTGCCACCACTTTGGGGGGTGATCAGCCCCAGCATTTT. Its translation: CATTLGGDQPQHF.

This clonotype was seen at least ten times. The V gene is TRBV20-1, the J gene TRBJ2-5, with D uncertain. CDR3 length: 14 amino acids. V lost 4 bases to trimming and J lost 3 bases, with 15 bases between them. CDR1 DFQATT and CDR2 SNEGSKA come from the germline V gene (reference sequence). The CDR3 bases are TGCAGTGCTAAAGCTACGCGGTTTGAAGAGACCCAGTACTTC. Translating it yields CSAKATRFEETQYF.

This clonotype was seen ten or more times. The chain uses TRBV4-1 and TRBJ1-2, with TRBD1 identical over 9 bases. The V segment lost 4 bases and the J segment 4 bases; nucleotides outside the gene matches: 13. This CDR3 contains 17 residues. Germline loops: CDR1 MGHRA, CDR2 YSYEKL. The CDR3 DNA sequence: TGCGCCAGCAGCCCGTTTTTCCCGGGACAGGGTCTCTATGGCTACACCTTC. It specifies CASSPFFPGQGLYGYTF.

In this sample, this clonotype turned up a few times. The chain uses TRBV6-5 and TRBJ2-1; 8 bases match TRBD1. Per the germline V gene, CDR1 is MNHEY and CDR2 is SVGAGI. The CDR3 consists of 17 residues. The junction had 6 bases not matched to a gene; V was cut back by 0 bases and J by 2 bases. The CDR3 protein is CASSYSLTGATYNEQFF. The DNA of the CDR3 is TGTGCCAGCAGTTACTCCCTGACAGGGGCCACCTACAATGAGCAGTTCTTC.

This clonotype was detected many times. The chain has TRBV7-8 and TRBJ2-5; 13 nucleotides match TRBD2. Looked up from germline, CDR1 is SGHVS and CDR2 is FQNEAQ. V trimming: 4 bases; J trimming: 6 bases; junction bases outside the gene matches: 5. This CDR3 has 15 residues. The CDR3 DNA reads as TGTGCCAGCAGCTACGGACTAGCGGGGGTAAAGACCCAGTACTTC. Amino acid sequence: CASSYGLAGVKTQYF.

V is TRBV7-9 and J is TRBJ2-1, with 7 bases that match TRBD2. The CDR3 has 14 amino acids. Germline V gives CDR1 SEHNR, CDR2 FQNEAQ (reference sequence). With 1 base clipped from V and 9 bases from J, the junction kept 6 bases outside the gene matches. The CDR3 sequence is CASSLELAPFEQFF. Written as DNA, the CDR3 is TGTGCCAGCAGCTTAGAACTAGCGCCCTTTGAGCAGTTCTTC. Filled out from reference TRBV7-9 and TRBJ2-1, the complete variable domain reads DTGVSQNPRHKITKRGQNVTFRCDPISEHNRLYWYRQTLGQGPEFLTYFQNEAQLEKSRLLSDRFSAERPKGSFSTLEIQRTEQGDSAMYLCASSLELAPFEQFFGPGTRLTVL.

On this clonotype itself: It may be a read error: a sequence one base away is much more abundant. The rearrangement joins TRBV12-3 or TRBV12-4 to TRBJ2-3; D may match TRBD1 or TRBD2 (5 bases each). The CDR3 contains 17 residues. The germline V and J ends were trimmed by 6 bases and 0 bases, with 19 bases remaining between them. CDR3 amino acids: CASSSPPGTASTDTQYF. For the CDR3, the DNA is TGTGCCAGCAGCTCCCCCCCCGGGACCGCTAGCACAGATACGCAGTATTTT.

In this sample, this clonotype turned up many times. The CDR3 DNA reads as TGTGCCAGCAGTTATAGGGCCGTGGCTAATGAAAAACTGTTTTTT. Translated, it gives CASSYRAVANEKLFF. V usage is TRBV27 and J usage is TRBJ1-4; D not resolved. CDR3 length: 15 residues. V shed 4 bases and J shed 3 bases, with 12 bases lying between them. CDR1 is MNHEY, CDR2 SMNVEV, per germline (reference sequence).

This clonotype was detected many times. The chain uses TRBV6-5 and TRBJ2-3; D ambiguous. This CDR3 comprises 14 residues. The germline gives CDR1 MNHEY, CDR2 SVGAGI. V shed 6 bases and J shed 1 base, with 11 bases lying between them. CDR3 nucleotide sequence: TGTGCCAGCAGCCCTTTTTGGGGCACAGATACGCAGTATTTT. Residues: CASSPFWGTDTQYF.

This clonotype was seen repeatedly, ten times or more. This sequence joins TRBV19 and TRBJ2-7; either TRBD1 or TRBD2 may fit D (5 bases each). Germline CDR1 LNHDA, CDR2 SQIVND (reference sequence). This CDR3 contains 14 residues. V gave up 5 bases and J gave up 1 base, with 12 bases separating them. The CDR3, as DNA: TGTGCCAGTAGTCCCTGGGACCGATCCTACGAGCAGTACTTC. Translated: CASSPWDRSYEQYF. The full variable domain, its missing parts supplied by reference TRBV19 and TRBJ2-7, is DGGITQSPKYLFRKEGQNVTLSCEQNLNHDAMYWYRQDPGQGLRLIYYSQIVNDFQKGDIAEGYSVSREKKESFPLTVTSAQKNPTAFYLCASSPWDRSYEQYFGPGTRLTVT.

Ten or more counts support this clonotype. The J gene is TRBJ2-7, the V gene TRBV5-1, with 11 bases identical to TRBD1. Trimming cost V 2 bases and J 5 bases; bases outside gene matches: 3. Germline V gene data show CDR1 as SGHRS and CDR2 as YFSETQ. The CDR3 runs 14 residues. The CDR3 here is CASSFGQGADEQYF. CDR3 nucleotide sequence: TGCGCCAGCAGCTTCGGACAGGGGGCGGACGAGCAGTACTTC.